This T cell receptor beta chain originates from a study of regulatory dendritic cells for organ transplantation. V lost 1 base and J lost 2; bases outside the gene matches: 4. This CDR3 contains 16 residues. CDR1 LGHNA and CDR2 YSLEER come from the germline V gene. Sorted subsets were CFSE-labeled and cultured roughly 5 days with allogeneic dendritic cells. Notes on this clone: What it recognizes is unknown.

Measured with immunoSEQ multiplex PCR; TCRdb has only the in-frame clones, and not every one. The sample has about 21,000 clones, 85% seen once. The clonotype was recovered from a human donor in good health. The sample consisted of naive CD4+ T cells from blood cultured with dendritic cells. Subset noted: CD45RA+ naive T cells. This chain uses TRBV4-3 with TRBJ2-1, with 8 bases matching TRBD2. CDR3 bases: TGCGCCAGCAGCCAAGGAGCGGGGGCACCCTACAATGAGCAGTTCTTC. Its protein is CASSQGAGAPYNEQFF.